The 21 T cell receptor beta chains below were found in one sample sequenced in a study of CD8+ T cells in alopecia areata. RNA, once extracted, was reverse transcribed into cDNA for use as the sequencing template. Method: immunoSEQ multiplex PCR; TCRdb's copy keeps in-frame clones and lacks some. The sample yields 87,000 or so clones, just over 70% seen once. Treatment specified: oral pan-JAK inhibitor, 5-10 mg twice daily. This sample comprised CD8+ T cells sorted from blood, obtained between weeks 43 and 45, from a patient treated with tofacitinib. The receptors stem from a human donor with alopecia areata.

J is TRBJ2-7 and V is TRBV29-1, with D possibly matching TRBD2 (5 bases). Germline V CDR1 and CDR2: SQVTM, ANQGSEA. This CDR3 region has 12 residues. Trimming took off 6 bases at V and 1 base at J, with 10 bases between the two ends. CDR3 nucleotides: TGCAGCGTCGAGGGAGAGTCCTACGAGCAGTACTTC. This encodes CSVEGESYEQYF.

The chain combines TRBV19 with TRBJ2-5; D not resolved. V lost 1 base to trimming and J lost 1 base, with 10 bases between them. The CDR3 extends over 15 amino acids. Germline assignment: CDR1 LNHDA and CDR2 SQIVND (reference sequence). The CDR3 DNA follows: TGTGCCAGTAGTATAGGTGTAGGCAGCCAAGAGACCCAGTACTTC. Residues: CASSIGVGSQETQYF.

The chain uses TRBV19 and TRBJ1-1; D not resolved. V was cut by 11 bases and J by 8 bases, with 15 bases left in between. The CDR3 loop spans 11 amino acids. Germline V gene sequence: CDR1 LNHDA, CDR2 SQIVND (reference sequence). Here the CDR3 reads CASGPVEEAFF. The CDR3 DNA is TGTGCCTCCGGACCGGTTGAAGAAGCTTTCTTT.

This clone occurred once. This chain's CDR3 is CSVVDRSYGYTF. The CDR3 DNA reads as TGCAGCGTTGTAGACAGATCCTATGGCTACACCTTC. The J gene is TRBJ1-2, the V gene TRBV29-1, with D perhaps TRBD1 (5 bases). In germline, CDR1 is SQVTM, CDR2 ANQGSEA. V was trimmed by 4 bases and J by 4 bases, leaving 10 bases between them. This CDR3 is 12 amino acids long.

CDR3 DNA: TGCGCCAGCAGCCCGGAACTAGGCCCCTACAATGAGCAGTTCTTC. Protein product: CASSPELGPYNEQFF. V is TRBV5-1 and J is TRBJ2-1; TRBD2 might be the D (5 bases). V lost 4 bases, J lost 2 bases, and 13 bases lay in between. Germline V CDR1 and CDR2: SGHRS, YFSETQ. This CDR3 contains 15 residues.

The rearrangement joins TRBV7-9 to TRBJ2-2; D remains unclear. Germline V gives CDR1 SEHNR, CDR2 FQNEAQ (reference sequence). V was trimmed by 4 bases and J by 4 bases, leaving 13 bases between them. This CDR3 region has 15 residues. The CDR3 nucleotides are TGTGCCAGCAGCTCCGTGACTTCACGCACCGGGGAGCTGTTTTTT. Protein sequence: CASSSVTSRTGELFF.

The J gene is TRBJ1-5, the V gene TRBV6-5; 8 bases align to TRBD1. The germline V gene encodes CDR1 MNHEY and CDR2 SVGAGI. The trim removed 6 bases at V and 5 bases at J, leaving 3 bases unmatched. The CDR3 has 13 amino acids. The CDR3 DNA is TGTGCCAGCAGCCCGACAGGGGATCAGCCCCAGCATTTT. It specifies CASSPTGDQPQHF.

The chain uses TRBV30 and TRBJ1-2; D is ambiguous. The CDR3 loop spans 16 amino acids. Germline CDR1 is GTSNPN and CDR2 is SVGIG (reference sequence). V lost 2 bases and J 8 bases, leaving 24 bases between the germline ends. CDR3 bases: TGTGCCTGGAGTCGGGATTACAGCGAACCAACCGGAGGCTACACCTTC. Protein product: CAWSRDYSEPTGGYTF.

The V and J genes are TRBV5-6 and TRBJ1-6, with no clear D. Germline CDR1 is SGHDT and CDR2 is YYEEEE. CDR3 size: 11 residues. V was cut by 0 bases and J by 14 bases, with 6 bases left in between. The CDR3: CASSLAGSLHF. The CDR3 DNA reads TGTGCCAGCAGCTTGGCAGGATCCCTCCACTTT.

The gene calls are TRBV29-1 and TRBJ1-1; the D gene is possibly TRBD1 (5 bases). V was trimmed by 4 bases and J by 6 bases, leaving 12 bases between them. Germline-derived CDR1 and CDR2 are SQVTM and ANQGSEA. This CDR3 has 12 amino acids. CDR3 region: CSVVTGDAEAFF. As DNA, the CDR3 is TGCAGCGTTGTCACGGGGGACGCTGAAGCTTTCTTT.

The chain is built from TRBV5-1 and TRBJ2-7; no firm D call. V was cut by 4 bases and J by 0 bases, with 11 bases left in between. Germline V gene lookup returns CDR1 SGHRS and CDR2 YFSETQ. The CDR3 spans 14 residues. This chain's CDR3 is CASSTGRNSYEQYF. The CDR3 nucleotides are TGCGCCAGCAGCACTGGACGGAACTCCTACGAGCAGTACTTC.

Written as DNA, the CDR3 is TGTGCCAGCACAGGGAACACTGAAGCTTTCTTT. It translates to CASTGNTEAFF. The gene calls are TRBV6-1 and TRBJ1-1; D unclear. Per germline, CDR1 MNHNS and CDR2 SASEGT. Trimming took off 7 bases at V and 1 base at J, with 4 bases between the two ends. The CDR3 has 11 residues.

The chain carries TRBV2 and TRBJ2-7; 7 bases map to TRBD2. Germline V lookup: CDR1 SNHLY, CDR2 FYNNEI. The CDR3 runs to 14 residues. The V segment lost 4 bases and the J segment 4 bases; nucleotides outside the gene matches: 7. The CDR3: CASSVSGGGYEQYF. The CDR3 DNA reads TGTGCCAGCAGTGTGAGTGGCGGGGGATACGAGCAGTACTTC.

The chain couples TRBV10-3 to TRBJ1-2; no firm D call. Germline lookup yields CDR1 ENHRY and CDR2 SYGVKD. Trimming shortened V by 3 bases and J by 5 bases, and 10 bases separated the two germline ends. The CDR3 length is 13 residues. CDR3 DNA: TGTGCCATCAGTGAAGCGTCGGAATATGGCTACACCTTC. Translation gives CAISEASEYGYTF.

This chain uses TRBV27 with TRBJ2-3; 8 bases match TRBD1. CDR1 is MNHEY and CDR2 is SMNVEV in the germline V gene (reference sequence). The CDR3 runs to 14 residues. Losses at the gene ends were 4 bases for V and 2 bases for J; bases not matched to a gene: 2. CDR3 amino acids: CASSSGQATDTQYF. The CDR3 DNA reads TGTGCCAGCAGTTCGGGACAGGCCACAGATACGCAGTATTTT.

The chain joins TRBV4-3 to TRBJ1-2; the D gene is possibly TRBD1 (5 bases). The germline CDR1 and CDR2 sequences are LGHNA and YSLEER. Trimming removed 1 base from V and 1 base from J, with 7 bases in between. The CDR3 has 14 amino acids. CDR3 nucleotides: TGCGCCAGCAGCCAAGTACAGGTTAACTATGGCTACACCTTC. This codes for CASSQVQVNYGYTF.

This clone was counted a few times. This chain uses TRBV5-1 with TRBJ1-5; TRBD1 might be the D (5 bases). This CDR3 contains 14 residues. The germline V gene encodes CDR1 SGHRS and CDR2 YFSETQ. V was shortened by 0 bases and J by 4 bases, with 8 bases between the two germline ends. CDR3 sequence (DNA): TGCGCCAGCAGCTTGGCCGGGGGTAATCAGCCCCAGCATTTT. Protein product: CASSLAGGNQPQHF.

The V gene is TRBV5-4, the J gene TRBJ2-7; TRBD2 matches at 7 bases. The V segment lost 1 base and the J segment 6 bases; nucleotides outside the gene matches: 1. The CDR3 consists of 12 residues. In germline, CDR1 is SGHNT, CDR2 YYREEE (reference sequence). This CDR3 reads CASSLTSAEQYF. The CDR3 DNA reads TGTGCCAGCAGCTTGACTAGCGCCGAGCAGTACTTC.

This sequence joins TRBV29-1 and TRBJ1-2, with 8 nucleotides matching TRBD1. With 7 bases clipped from V and 6 bases from J, the junction kept 7 bases outside the gene matches. This CDR3 has 12 amino acids. Germline assignment: CDR1 SQVTM and CDR2 ANQGSEA. CDR3 bases: TGCAGCGCGATACAGGGGGACCATGGCTACACCTTC. Protein: CSAIQGDHGYTF.

The rearrangement joins TRBV30 to TRBJ2-2, with 8 bases lining up with TRBD1. With V trimmed by 5 bases and J by 6 bases, 2 bases remained unmatched. Germline V gene lookup returns CDR1 GTSNPN and CDR2 SVGIG (reference sequence). CDR3 length: 12 residues. The CDR3: CAWWTGSGELFF. CDR3 nucleotide sequence: TGTGCCTGGTGGACAGGGTCCGGGGAGCTGTTTTTT.

The chain combines TRBV2 with TRBJ2-3; the D gene is possibly TRBD1 (5 bases). This CDR3 has 14 residues. Germline values: CDR1 SNHLY, CDR2 FYNNEI. V dropped 7 bases and J dropped 2 bases, with 13 bases sitting between them. CDR3 loop: CASNNPRDTDTQYF. CDR3 sequence (DNA): TGTGCCAGCAACAACCCCAGGGACACAGATACGCAGTATTTT.